One and the same sample provided the 20 T cell receptor beta chains below, sequenced in a study of cytomegalovirus exposure and HLA in healthy donors. Use of 60 Vbeta and 13 Jbeta primers characterized the PCR. Some clones are missing from TCRdb's copy, which holds only in-frame ones; the method was immunoSEQ multiplex PCR. This table holds under 200,000 clones. The sequencing sample was made of PBMCs. Receptor source: a young man in good health and CMV-seronegative.

The chain combines TRBV10-3 with TRBJ2-7; D perhaps matches TRBD2 (6 bases). The CDR3 length is 15 residues. V lost 4 bases, J lost 4 bases, and 17 bases lay in between. Germline-derived CDR1 and CDR2 are ENHRY and SYGVKD. CDR3 residues: CAISARDRREYEQYF. DNA for the CDR3: TGTGCCATCAGTGCACGGGATAGGAGGGAATACGAGCAGTACTTC.

The V and J genes are TRBV19 and TRBJ2-4; 10 nucleotides align to TRBD2. V was pared by 3 bases and J by 7 bases, with 18 bases of the junction left unmatched. The CDR3 loop spans 19 amino acids. Germline V gene data show CDR1 as LNHDA and CDR2 as SQIVND (reference sequence). Here the CDR3 reads CASSISGRAVTLSWNIQYF. CDR3 DNA: TGTGCCAGTAGTATCAGCGGGAGGGCCGTTACATTGTCCTGGAACATTCAGTACTTC. The entire variable domain, with the rest obtained from reference TRBV19 and TRBJ2-4, is as follows: DGGITQSPKYLFRKEGQNVTLSCEQNLNHDAMYWYRQDPGQGLRLIYYSQIVNDFQKGDIAEGYSVSREKKESFPLTVTSAQKNPTAFYLCASSISGRAVTLSWNIQYFGAGTRLSVL.

The rearrangement links TRBV15 to TRBJ2-7; TRBD1 matches 8 bases. The CDR3 covers 15 residues. The germline V gene has CDR1 LNHNV and CDR2 YYDKDF (reference sequence). V trimming: 4 bases; J trimming: 6 bases; junction bases outside the gene matches: 11. The CDR3 loop is CATSNVGQGASEQYF. The DNA for the CDR3 is TGTGCCACCAGCAACGTAGGGCAGGGGGCTAGCGAGCAGTACTTC.

The rearrangement links TRBV4-1 to TRBJ1-1; TRBD1 is a possible D gene (5 bases). There are 11 residues in the CDR3. Per the germline V gene, CDR1 is MGHRA and CDR2 is YSYEKL. Deletions cut 5 bases from V and 8 bases from J, with 9 bases between. CDR3 amino acids: CASSYYREAFF. The CDR3 region has the DNA TGCGCCAGCAGCTACTACAGGGAAGCTTTCTTT.

The chain couples TRBV30 to TRBJ1-6, with 12 bases identical to TRBD1. V shed 3 bases and J 7 bases; nucleotides not matched to a gene: 7. CDR3 length: 16 amino acids. Germline loops: CDR1 GTSNPN, CDR2 SVGIG (reference sequence). The CDR3 sequence is CAWSAGQGAGNSPLHF. CDR3 nucleotide sequence: TGTGCCTGGAGCGCGGGACAGGGGGCGGGGAATTCACCCCTCCACTTT.

The chain combines TRBV2 with TRBJ1-1; D ambiguous. CDR1 SNHLY and CDR2 FYNNEI come from the germline V gene. The V and J ends lost 4 bases and 3 bases respectively, with 12 bases between them. The CDR3 consists of 14 residues. The CDR3 DNA reads TGTGCCAGCAGTGTAGGCGGCATAGACACTGAAGCTTTCTTT. It yields the protein CASSVGGIDTEAFF.

J is TRBJ2-3 and V is TRBV27; 8 bases fit TRBD2. This CDR3 has 15 amino acids. The V gene end was trimmed by 8 bases and the J gene end by 0 bases; junction bases not matched to a gene: 7. Germline V gene sequence: CDR1 MNHEY, CDR2 SMNVEV (reference sequence). Here the CDR3 DNA reads TGTGCCAGCGGACGACTAGCGATTAGCACAGATACGCAGTATTTT. The encoded protein is CASGRLAISTDTQYF.

The chain couples TRBV28 to TRBJ2-7; D might be TRBD1 (5 bases). CDR1 and CDR2 (germline): MDHEN, SYDVKM. Trimming stripped 4 bases from V and 0 bases from J, with 16 bases between. The CDR3 length is 16 residues. CDR3 nucleotides: TGTGCCAGCAGTTCACCTGGGGCTTTTAACTCCTACGAGCAGTACTTC. Its protein is CASSSPGAFNSYEQYF.

V usage is TRBV19 and J usage is TRBJ2-1, with D possibly matching TRBD2 (6 bases). The CDR3 runs to 12 residues. Germline V gene sequence: CDR1 LNHDA, CDR2 SQIVND (reference sequence). The V gene lost 1 base and the J gene lost 13 bases, with 11 bases spanning the gap. The CDR3 coding sequence is TGTGCCAGTAGTATAGTTTCGGGAGTTCAGTTCTTC. This sequence encodes CASSIVSGVQFF.

The rearrangement joins TRBV2 to TRBJ2-3; 7 bases match TRBD1. The CDR3 contains 16 residues. V was clipped by 8 bases and J by 0 bases; unmatched bases: 11. Germline V lookup: CDR1 SNHLY, CDR2 FYNNEI. CDR3 sequence (DNA): TGTGCCAGCGGACAGGCCCTCTTCGATAGCACAGATACGCAGTATTTT. Translated, it gives CASGQALFDSTDTQYF.

V usage is TRBV27 and J usage is TRBJ1-2; 11 bases align to TRBD1. Per germline, CDR1 MNHEY and CDR2 SMNVEV (reference sequence). There are 17 residues in the CDR3. V was pared by 0 bases and J by 5 bases, with 8 bases of the junction left unmatched. CDR3 residues: CASSLSSGQGARYGYTF. The DNA of the CDR3 is TGTGCCAGCAGTTTATCCTCTGGACAGGGGGCTAGGTATGGCTACACCTTC.

This chain joins TRBV2 and TRBJ1-4; D gene unclear. Germline V CDR1 and CDR2: SNHLY, FYNNEI. The CDR3 sequence is 16 residues long. The ends were cut back, 6 bases at V and 3 bases at J, with 17 bases in the middle. DNA of the CDR3: TGTGCCAGCAGCGTAGGCAAAGGGCGGGCTAATGAAAAACTGTTTTTT. It yields the protein CASSVGKGRANEKLFF.

The V call is TRBV7-8, the J call TRBJ1-5; tentative D call: TRBD1 (5 bases). V dropped 1 base and J dropped 7 bases, with 11 bases sitting between them. In germline, CDR1 is SGHVS, CDR2 FQNEAQ. The CDR3 covers 14 residues. The CDR3 nucleotides are TGTGCCAGCAGCTTAGGGACCCAGGGACAGCCCCAGCATTTT. It encodes CASSLGTQGQPQHF.

The chain uses TRBV28 and TRBJ1-1; 8 positions match TRBD1. The ends lost 5 bases at V and 5 bases at J; junction bases unmatched: 10. The CDR3 has 15 amino acids. The germline V gene encodes CDR1 MDHEN and CDR2 SYDVKM. CDR3 nucleotide sequence: TGTGCCAGCAGTCCCGGACAGGGACTGGGTACTGAAGCTTTCTTT. This encodes CASSPGQGLGTEAFF. Using reference TRBV28 and TRBJ1-1 for the parts outside the CDR3, the full variable domain is DVKVTQSSRYLVKRTGEKVFLECVQDMDHENMFWYRQDPGLGLRLIYFSYDVKMKEKGDIPEGYSVSREKKERFSLILESASTNQTSMYLCASSPGQGLGTEAFFGQGTRLTVV.

The chain joins TRBV19 to TRBJ2-7; 12 nucleotides match TRBD2. J was trimmed by 1 base and V by 3 bases; bases with no gene match: 1. This CDR3 has 15 residues. Germline V gene sequence: CDR1 LNHDA, CDR2 SQIVND (reference sequence). The CDR3 DNA sequence: TGTGCCAGTAGTATTGGGACTAGCGGGTCCTACGAGCAGTACTTC. Residues: CASSIGTSGSYEQYF.

The V and J genes are TRBV5-4 and TRBJ1-3, with TRBD1 matching over 9 bases. V was pared by 1 base and J by 7 bases, with 3 bases of the junction left unmatched. The CDR3 has 14 residues. Germline CDR1 reads SGHNT; CDR2 reads YYREEE (reference sequence). The CDR3, as DNA: TGTGCCAGCAGCTTGCCGGGGACAGGGAACACCATATATTTT. Amino acid sequence: CASSLPGTGNTIYF.

The V gene is TRBV9, the J gene TRBJ2-3; TRBD1 is a possible D gene (6 bases). V was cut by 2 bases and J by 6 bases, with 13 bases left in between. The CDR3 runs to 14 residues. Per germline, CDR1 SGDLS and CDR2 YYNGEE. The CDR3 region is CASSVGAPADTQYF. Written as DNA, the CDR3 is TGTGCCAGCAGCGTGGGGGCTCCCGCGGATACGCAGTATTTT.

CDR3 amino acids: CASSQFLAGVDTQYF. CDR3 sequence (DNA): TGCGCCAGCAGCCAGTTTCTAGCGGGGGTAGATACGCAGTATTTT. J is TRBJ2-3 and V is TRBV4-1; TRBD2 aligns across 10 bases. In germline, CDR1 is MGHRA, CDR2 YSYEKL. Germline trimming cut 3 bases from V and 5 bases from J; bases unmatched to any gene: 5. This CDR3 is built from 15 residues.

V and J are TRBV10-3 and TRBJ2-7, with 13 nucleotides matching TRBD2. CDR1 ENHRY and CDR2 SYGVKD come from the germline V gene. V shed 10 bases and J 2 bases; nucleotides not matched to a gene: 5. The CDR3 totals 14 residues. Here the CDR3 reads CANRGLAGAYEQYF. The CDR3 DNA reads TGTGCCAACCGCGGACTAGCGGGGGCCTACGAGCAGTACTTC.

The chain couples TRBV6-5 to TRBJ2-7; maybe TRBD1 (6 bases). Between the trimmed V and J ends, which lost 4 bases and 11 bases, there was a span of 27 bases. The CDR3 covers 16 residues. Germline V CDR1 and CDR2: MNHEY, SVGAGI. The CDR3 DNA follows: TGTGCCAGCAGTTTAATACAGGACAGCTCCTCCTTCGGGAAGTACTTC. Its protein product is CASSLIQDSSSFGKYF.